This T cell receptor (beta chain) was obtained from a study of OX40 agonist ivuxolimab in advanced cancers. On the study more broadly: Patients assigned to dose escalation were diagnosed with hepatocellular carcinoma, melanoma, renal cell or head and neck cancer.

TCRdb keeps only in-frame clones here, not all; method: immunoSEQ multiplex PCR. This repertoire shows 75,000 to 100,000 clones, roughly four fifths found once; its top ten account for 4.5% to 6%. Trimming pared 0 bases from V and 6 bases from J, leaving 11 bases between. Germline CDR1 is MNHEY and CDR2 is SMNVEV (reference sequence). The CDR3 sequence is 14 residues long. Overall study results and limits: On average, CD8+ T cells showed a greater number of expanded clones than CD4+. Determination of antigen specificity was not performed for the expanded peripheral T cells.

Blood was sampled at baseline, cycle 4 day 1, and cycle 7 day 1. By share, this clone counts as medium-sized. Its antigen is not known. The material sequenced was CD4+ or CD8+ T cells sorted from blood, taken in a trial of the OX40 agonist ivuxolimab. The receptor's source is an adult with an advanced solid tumor such as melanoma, head and neck, liver or kidney cancer. The chain employs TRBV27 and TRBJ1-2, with unresolved D. The CDR3 region is CASSLSIPVDGYTF. CDR3 nucleotide sequence: TGTGCCAGCAGTTTATCGATCCCTGTTGATGGCTACACCTTC.